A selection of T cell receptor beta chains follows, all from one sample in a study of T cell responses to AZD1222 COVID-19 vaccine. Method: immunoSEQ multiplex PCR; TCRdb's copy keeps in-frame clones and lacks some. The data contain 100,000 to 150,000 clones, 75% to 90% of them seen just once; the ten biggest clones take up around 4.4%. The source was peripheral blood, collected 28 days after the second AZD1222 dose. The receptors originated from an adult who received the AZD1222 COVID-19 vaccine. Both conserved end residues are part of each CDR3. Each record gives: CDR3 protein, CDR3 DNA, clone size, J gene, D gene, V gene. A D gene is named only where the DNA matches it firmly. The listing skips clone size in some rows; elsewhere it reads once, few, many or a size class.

CDR3: CASRSGGADYGYTF; DNA: TGTGCCAGCCGCTCAGGGGGCGCTGACTATGGCTACACCTTC; size: .; J: TRBJ1-2; D: TRBD1; V: TRBV27
CDR3: CASSPNLGYSNQPQHF; DNA: TGTGCCAGCAGTCCCAATTTGGGTTATAGCAATCAGCCCCAGCATTTT; size: .; J: TRBJ1-5; D: .; V: TRBV27
CDR3: CASSQPVAGRNTEAFF; DNA: TGCGCCAGCAGCCAACCCGTGGCAGGTAGGAACACTGAAGCTTTCTTT; size: .; J: TRBJ1-1; D: .; V: TRBV4-1
CDR3: CASSLGHNEQFF; DNA: TGTGCCAGCAGTTTAGGCCACAATGAGCAGTTCTTC; size: few; J: TRBJ2-1; D: .; V: TRBV28
CDR3: CASSQDLSENGYTF; DNA: TGCGCCAGCAGCCAAGATCTATCGGAAAATGGCTACACCTTC; size: .; J: TRBJ1-2; D: .; V: TRBV4-3
CDR3: CASSPTGGEKLFF; DNA: TGTGCCAGCAGTCCTACAGGGGGTGAAAAACTGTTTTTT; size: .; J: TRBJ1-4; D: TRBD1; V: TRBV12-3/TRBV12-4
CDR3: CASSAGLGNTEAFF; DNA: TGTGCCAGCAGTGCTGGACTGGGGAACACTGAAGCTTTCTTT; size: few; J: TRBJ1-1; D: .; V: TRBV6-4
CDR3: CASSIMRTTYNEQFF; DNA: TGTGCCAGTAGTATAATGCGGACAACCTACAATGAGCAGTTCTTC; size: .; J: TRBJ2-1; D: .; V: TRBV19
CDR3: CASSSSTGGNTEAFF; DNA: TGTGCCAGCTCATCATCGACAGGGGGCAACACTGAAGCTTTCTTT; size: .; J: TRBJ1-1; D: TRBD1; V: TRBV18
CDR3: CASSYSTPRNDEAFF; DNA: TGTGCCAGCAGTTACTCAACGCCCCGGAATGATGAAGCTTTCTTT; size: .; J: TRBJ1-1; D: .; V: TRBV6-5
CDR3: CSVGGDINQPQHF; DNA: TGCAGCGTTGGAGGGGACATAAACCAGCCCCAGCATTTT; size: .; J: TRBJ1-5; D: .; V: TRBV29-1
CDR3: CAWRGAGNEKLFF; DNA: TGTGCCTGGCGGGGTGCTGGTAATGAAAAACTGTTTTTT; size: .; J: TRBJ1-4; D: .; V: TRBV30
CDR3: CASSLLQHQPQHF; DNA: TGTGCCAGCAGTTTGCTACAGCATCAGCCCCAGCATTTT; size: .; J: TRBJ1-5; D: .; V: TRBV12-3/TRBV12-4
CDR3: CASSLAAGNNEKLFF; DNA: TGTGCCAGCAGCTTAGCTGCAGGGAATAATGAAAAACTGTTTTTT; size: .; J: TRBJ1-4; D: .; V: TRBV7-2
CDR3: CASSPRGQETQYF; DNA: TGTGCCAGCTCACCTCGGGGGCAAGAGACCCAGTACTTC; size: once; J: TRBJ2-5; D: .; V: TRBV18
CDR3: CASSYGYTGTDYNSPLHF; DNA: TGTGCCAGCAGTTACGGTTACACCGGGACAGACTATAATTCACCCCTCCACTTT; size: .; J: TRBJ1-6; D: TRBD1; V: TRBV6-2/TRBV6-3
CDR3: CASSSLAGVSTDTQYF; DNA: TGTGCCAGCAGCTCCTTAGCGGGGGTGAGCACAGATACGCAGTATTTT; size: .; J: TRBJ2-3; D: TRBD2; V: TRBV5-5
CDR3: CASSLSSTVTEAFF; DNA: TGTGCCAGCAGCTTGTCCTCCACGGTCACTGAAGCTTTCTTT; size: .; J: TRBJ1-1; D: .; V: TRBV5-4
CDR3: CASSLAPSYEQYF; DNA: TGCGCCAGCAGCTTGGCCCCATCCTACGAGCAGTACTTC; size: .; J: TRBJ2-7; D: .; V: TRBV5-1
CDR3: CASSRLGGTNTGELFF; DNA: TGTGCCAGCAGCCGTTTAGGGGGTACGAACACCGGGGAGCTGTTTTTT; size: .; J: TRBJ2-2; D: .; V: TRBV7-7
CDR3: CASSSGTNSGNTIYF; DNA: TGCGCCAGCAGCAGTGGGACAAACTCTGGAAACACCATATATTTT; size: .; J: TRBJ1-3; D: .; V: TRBV5-1
CDR3: CASSRGGRYNEQFF; DNA: TGTGCCAGCAGTCGCGGGGGGAGGTACAATGAGCAGTTCTTC; size: .; J: TRBJ2-1; D: TRBD2; V: TRBV3-1/TRBV3-2
CDR3: CASSFLTLRAGQPQHF; DNA: TGTGCCAGCAGTTTCCTGACCTTAAGGGCCGGTCAGCCCCAGCATTTT; size: once; J: TRBJ1-5; D: .; V: TRBV28
CDR3: CASRAPDSNQPQHF; DNA: TGCGCCAGCAGGGCCCCAGATAGCAATCAGCCCCAGCATTTT; size: .; J: TRBJ1-5; D: .; V: TRBV5-1
CDR3: CAIRDPGVRPEQYF; DNA: TGTGCCATCAGAGATCCTGGCGTCAGGCCCGAGCAGTACTTC; size: .; J: TRBJ2-7; D: .; V: TRBV10-3
CDR3: CASSSQGAGNTIYF; DNA: TGTGCCAGCAGTAGTCAGGGAGCTGGAAACACCATATATTTT; size: .; J: TRBJ1-3; D: .; V: TRBV27
CDR3: CASSPVGETQYF; DNA: TGTGCCAGCTCACCAGTGGGAGAGACCCAGTACTTC; size: few; J: TRBJ2-5; D: .; V: TRBV18
CDR3: CASSSTRARNQPQHF; DNA: TGTGCCAGCAGTAGTACAAGGGCCCGTAATCAGCCCCAGCATTTT; size: once; J: TRBJ1-5; D: .; V: TRBV7-2
CDR3: CASSFTTGFLAEQYF; DNA: TGTGCCAGCAGCTTCACTACAGGGTTCCTCGCCGAGCAGTACTTC; size: .; J: TRBJ2-7; D: .; V: TRBV7-9